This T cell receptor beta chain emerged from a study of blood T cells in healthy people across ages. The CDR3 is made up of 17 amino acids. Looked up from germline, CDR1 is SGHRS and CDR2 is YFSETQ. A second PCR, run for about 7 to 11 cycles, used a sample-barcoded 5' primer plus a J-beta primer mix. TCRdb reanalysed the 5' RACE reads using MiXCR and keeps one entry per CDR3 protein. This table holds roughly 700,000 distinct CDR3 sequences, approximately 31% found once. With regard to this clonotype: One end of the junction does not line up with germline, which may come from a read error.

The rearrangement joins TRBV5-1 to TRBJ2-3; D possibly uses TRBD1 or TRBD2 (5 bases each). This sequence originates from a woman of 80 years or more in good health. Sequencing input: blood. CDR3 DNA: TGCGCCAGCAACTTGTATCCAGGGACGGATCCTGCAGATACGCAGTATTTT. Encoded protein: CASNLYPGTDPADTQYF.